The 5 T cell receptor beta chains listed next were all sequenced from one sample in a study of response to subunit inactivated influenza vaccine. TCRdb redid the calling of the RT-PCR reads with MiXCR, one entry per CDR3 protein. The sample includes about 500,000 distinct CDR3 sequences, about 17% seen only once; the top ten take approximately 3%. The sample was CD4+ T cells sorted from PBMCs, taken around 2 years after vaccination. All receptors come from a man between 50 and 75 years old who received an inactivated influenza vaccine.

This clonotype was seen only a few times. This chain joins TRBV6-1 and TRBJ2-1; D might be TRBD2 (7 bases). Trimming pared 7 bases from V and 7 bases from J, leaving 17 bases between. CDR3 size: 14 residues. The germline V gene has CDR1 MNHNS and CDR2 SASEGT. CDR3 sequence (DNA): TGTGCCAGCACCCGGATGGGGGGGCCGAATGAGCAGTTCTTC. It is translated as CASTRMGGPNEQFF.

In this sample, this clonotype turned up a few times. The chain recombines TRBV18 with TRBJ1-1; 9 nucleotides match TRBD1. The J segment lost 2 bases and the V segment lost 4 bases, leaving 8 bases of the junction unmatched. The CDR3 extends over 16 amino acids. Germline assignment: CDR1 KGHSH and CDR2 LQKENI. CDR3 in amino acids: CASSQLQGAVNTEAFF. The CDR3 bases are TGTGCCAGCTCACAACTACAGGGGGCGGTAAACACTGAAGCTTTCTTT.

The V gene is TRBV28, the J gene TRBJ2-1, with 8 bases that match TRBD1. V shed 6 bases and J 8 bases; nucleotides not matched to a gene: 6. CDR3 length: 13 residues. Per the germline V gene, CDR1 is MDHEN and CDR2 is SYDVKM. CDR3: CASSKAGGYEQFF. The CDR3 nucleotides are TGTGCCAGCAGCAAGGCAGGGGGCTATGAGCAGTTCTTC.

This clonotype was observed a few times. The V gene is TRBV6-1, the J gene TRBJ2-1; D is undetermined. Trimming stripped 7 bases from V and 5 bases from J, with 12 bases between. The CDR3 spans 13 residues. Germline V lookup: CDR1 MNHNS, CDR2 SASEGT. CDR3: CASTLDWNNEQFF. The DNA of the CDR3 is TGTGCCAGCACTCTTGACTGGAACAATGAGCAGTTCTTC.

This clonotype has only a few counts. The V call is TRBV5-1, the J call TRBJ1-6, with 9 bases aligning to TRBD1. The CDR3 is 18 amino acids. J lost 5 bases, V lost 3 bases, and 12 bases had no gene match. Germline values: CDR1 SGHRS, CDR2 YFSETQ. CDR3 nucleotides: TGCGCCAGCAGCTCCCTACCGCCGGACAGGGGTAATAATTCACCCCTCCACTTT. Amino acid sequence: CASSSLPPDRGNNSPLHF.